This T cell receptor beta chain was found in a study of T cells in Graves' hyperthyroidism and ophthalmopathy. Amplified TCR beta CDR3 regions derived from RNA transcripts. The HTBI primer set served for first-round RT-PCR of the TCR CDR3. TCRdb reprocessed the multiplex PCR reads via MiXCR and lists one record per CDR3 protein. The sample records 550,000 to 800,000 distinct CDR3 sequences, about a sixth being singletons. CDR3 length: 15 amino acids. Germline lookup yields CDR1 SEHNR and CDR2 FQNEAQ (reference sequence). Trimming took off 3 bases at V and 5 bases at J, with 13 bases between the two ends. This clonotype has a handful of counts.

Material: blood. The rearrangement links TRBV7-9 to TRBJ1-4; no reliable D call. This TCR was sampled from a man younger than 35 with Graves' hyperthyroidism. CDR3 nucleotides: TGTGCCAGCAGCTTTAAGGCAGGCCTAAATGAAAAACTGTTTTTT. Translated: CASSFKAGLNEKLFF.